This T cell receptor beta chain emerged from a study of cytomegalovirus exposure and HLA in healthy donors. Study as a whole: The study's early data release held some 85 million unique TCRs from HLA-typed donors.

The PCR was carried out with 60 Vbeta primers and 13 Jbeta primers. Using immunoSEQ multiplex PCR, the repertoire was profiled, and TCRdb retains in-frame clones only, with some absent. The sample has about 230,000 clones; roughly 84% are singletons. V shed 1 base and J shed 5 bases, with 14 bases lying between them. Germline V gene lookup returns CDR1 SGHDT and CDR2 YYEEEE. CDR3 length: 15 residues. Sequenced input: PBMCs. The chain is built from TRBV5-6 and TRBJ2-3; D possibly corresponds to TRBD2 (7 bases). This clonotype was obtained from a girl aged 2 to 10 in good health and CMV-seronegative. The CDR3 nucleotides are TGTGCCAGCAGCTTGCGGGGGGCGCGTAGAGATACGCAGTATTTT. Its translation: CASSLRGARRDTQYF.